Each of the 13 T cell receptor beta chains below was sequenced from the same sample in a study of shared clonotypes between healthy human individuals. The method was immunoSEQ multiplex PCR; TCRdb's version includes in-frame clones alone and lacks a portion of them. The sample holds some 2,500,000 clones, 85% to 95% seen once. Sequencing was carried out using naive CD4+ T cells from PBMCs. Indicated subset: CD45RA+ positively selected. Receptor source: a man in his late teens or twenties in good health. Some clones in this sample may be carry-over from other donors' samples.

The CDR3 coding sequence is TGTGCCCTTACACGGAGCGGCGAAAAACTGTTTTTT. Amino acids: CALTRSGEKLFF. The rearrangement links TRBV30 to TRBJ1-4; the D is unclear. V was clipped by 8 bases and J by 8 bases, with 15 bases between them. The CDR3 has 12 residues. Germline values: CDR1 GTSNPN, CDR2 SVGIG (reference sequence).

The CDR3: CASSAGTGGTEAFF. The CDR3 DNA sequence: TGTGCCAGCAGTGCTGGGACAGGGGGCACTGAAGCTTTCTTT. The chain joins TRBV6-1 to TRBJ1-1, with 11 bases matching TRBD1. This CDR3 region has 14 residues. The V gene's germline CDR1 is MNHNS and CDR2 SASEGT. V was clipped by 4 bases and J by 4 bases; unmatched bases: 2.

A word on this clone: At the DNA level, this CDR3 is encoded by other sequences in the same sample as well. The V call is TRBV28, the J call TRBJ2-7; the match to TRBD1 covers 9 bases. Germline CDR1 is MDHEN and CDR2 is SYDVKM. This CDR3 is 15 amino acids long. Germline trimming cut 4 bases from V and 4 bases from J; bases unmatched to any gene: 8. CDR3 residues: CASSSTGTGYYEQYF. The CDR3 DNA follows: TGTGCCAGCAGTTCTACCGGGACAGGGTATTACGAGCAGTACTTC. Based on the CDR3 plus reference TRBV28 and TRBJ2-7, the full variable domain is DVKVTQSSRYLVKRTGEKVFLECVQDMDHENMFWYRQDPGLGLRLIYFSYDVKMKEKGDIPEGYSVSREKKERFSLILESASTNQTSMYLCASSSTGTGYYEQYFGPGTRLTVT.

About this clone: The identical CDR3 is also encoded by other nucleotide sequences in the sample. The chain carries TRBV5-1 and TRBJ1-1; the D gene is possibly TRBD1 (5 bases). The CDR3 consists of 14 residues. Germline lookup yields CDR1 SGHRS and CDR2 YFSETQ. V was trimmed by 4 bases and J by 1 base, leaving 11 bases between them. The CDR3 loop reads CASSLGLPNTEAFF. CDR3 nucleotides: TGCGCCAGCAGCCTGGGGCTGCCGAACACTGAAGCTTTCTTT.

The CDR3: CASSLAGRYTDTQYF. The CDR3 bases are TGTGCCAGCAGCCTAGCGGGACGTTACACAGATACGCAGTATTTT. The chain links TRBV11-3 to TRBJ2-3, with 9 bases fitting TRBD2. CDR3 size: 15 residues. The trim removed 5 bases at V and 2 bases at J, leaving 5 bases unmatched. The germline CDR1 and CDR2 sequences are SGHNT and YENEEA.

V is TRBV27 and J is TRBJ1-1, with D uncertain. Trimming removed 0 bases at V and 1 base at J, with 6 bases between. Germline V gene data show CDR1 as MNHEY and CDR2 as SMNVEV (reference sequence). This CDR3 is 14 amino acids long. This chain's CDR3 is CASSLSVQNTEAFF. The CDR3 DNA is TGTGCCAGCAGTTTATCCGTGCAGAACACTGAAGCTTTCTTT.

The chain combines TRBV7-9 with TRBJ1-2; unclear D gene. The ends were cut back, 1 base at V and 4 bases at J, with 13 bases in the middle. This CDR3 contains 15 residues. Germline lookup yields CDR1 SEHNR and CDR2 FQNEAQ (reference sequence). The CDR3 DNA reads as TGTGCCAGCAGCTTAGGGGTTTTGGGAGCCTATGGCTACACCTTC. Protein product: CASSLGVLGAYGYTF.

This clone has only a few counts. Other DNA sequences from this sample encode an identical CDR3 as well. The J gene is TRBJ1-1, the V gene TRBV30; D unresolved. Germline values: CDR1 GTSNPN, CDR2 SVGIG (reference sequence). The V gene lost 5 bases and the J gene lost 1 base, with 5 bases spanning the gap. The CDR3 extends over 11 amino acids. This CDR3 is CAWGANTEAFF. CDR3 nucleotides: TGTGCCTGGGGTGCGAACACTGAAGCTTTCTTT.

V and J are TRBV7-9 and TRBJ1-2; 9 bases align to TRBD1. CDR3 size: 16 residues. Germline V gene data show CDR1 as SEHNR and CDR2 as FQNEAQ (reference sequence). The ends lost 2 bases at V and 2 bases at J; junction bases unmatched: 6. CDR3 in amino acids: CASSLFRGQGNYGYTF. CDR3 bases: TGTGCCAGCAGCTTATTCCGGGGACAGGGAAACTATGGCTACACCTTC.

This clone has just one count. CDR3 nucleotide sequence: TGTGCCAGCAGCTTACAGACAGGGGGGATCATCGCTGGCTACACCTTC. Translating gives CASSLQTGGIIAGYTF. V is TRBV7-2 and J is TRBJ1-2, with 9 bases lining up with TRBD1. Per the germline V gene, CDR1 is SGHTA and CDR2 is FQGNSA. The junction had 11 bases not matched to a gene; V was cut back by 2 bases and J by 7 bases. CDR3 length: 16 amino acids. Based on the CDR3 plus reference TRBV7-2 and TRBJ1-2, the full variable domain is GAGVSQSPSNKVTEKGKDVELRCDPISGHTALYWYRQSLGQGLEFLIYFQGNSAPDKSGLPSDRFSAERTGGSVSTLTIQRTQQEDSAVYLCASSLQTGGIIAGYTFGSGTRLTVV.

The gene calls are TRBV9 and TRBJ2-5, with D possibly matching TRBD2 (5 bases). The CDR3 is 13 residues long. Trimming stripped 3 bases from V and 7 bases from J, with 13 bases between. CDR1 SGDLS and CDR2 YYNGEE come from the germline V gene. The CDR3 bases are TGTGCCAGCAGCGCGGGGTGGGGTTCGACCCAGTACTTC. It is translated as CASSAGWGSTQYF.

The chain links TRBV9 to TRBJ2-3; D uncertain. CDR1 is SGDLS, CDR2 YYNGEE, per germline. CDR3 length equals 13 residues. The V end was cut by 0 bases, the J end by 9 bases, with 11 bases between. CDR3 coding DNA: TGTGCCAGCAGCGTAGCGACCCGCGGAACGCAGTATTTT. Its translation is CASSVATRGTQYF.

The chain joins TRBV5-5 to TRBJ1-2; weak D call: TRBD1 (6 bases). Germline CDR1 reads SGHKS; CDR2 reads YYEKEE (reference sequence). The CDR3 totals 15 residues. Trimming stripped 0 bases from V and 5 bases from J, with 14 bases between. CDR3 amino acids: CASSLEGVIVYGYTF. DNA of the CDR3: TGTGCCAGCAGCTTGGAGGGGGTCATTGTATATGGCTACACCTTC.